This T cell receptor beta chain was recorded in a study of cytomegalovirus exposure and HLA in healthy donors. Study-level background: The study's early data release held about 85 million unique TCRs from HLA-typed donors.

The junction had 5 bases not matched to a gene; V was cut back by 6 bases and J by 4 bases. Germline V gene data show CDR1 as LNHDA and CDR2 as SQIVND (reference sequence). This CDR3 is 14 amino acids long. It was with 60 Vbeta and 13 Jbeta primers that the PCR ran. TCRdb keeps only in-frame clones here, not all; method: immunoSEQ multiplex PCR. The table has 240,000 or so clones, 82% seen once. The origin of this receptor is a middle-aged woman in good health and CMV-seropositive. The sample consisted of PBMCs. The chain combines TRBV19 with TRBJ1-3; 8 bases agree with TRBD1. CDR3 coding DNA: TGTGCCAGTAGAGACAGGGGTATAGGAAACACCATATATTTT. Translated: CASRDRGIGNTIYF.